These 15 T cell receptor beta chains share one sample of origin, sequenced in a study of blood T cells in healthy people across ages. The second PCR ran about 6 to 11 cycles with a sample-barcoded 5' primer and J-beta primers. TCRdb ran MiXCR on the 5' RACE reads and lists one entry per CDR3 protein. Among 650,000 to 1,000,000 distinct CDR3 sequences listed, about 36% were seen once. Input material: blood. Receptors originate from a man between 18 and 35 years old in good health.

This clonotype was observed many times. This chain links TRBV10-3 with TRBJ1-2; D ambiguous. Germline V gene sequence: CDR1 ENHRY, CDR2 SYGVKD. The V and J ends lost 0 bases and 6 bases respectively, with 8 bases between them. This CDR3 is 13 amino acids long. The CDR3 sequence is CAISESTANGYTF. CDR3 nucleotide sequence: TGTGCCATCAGTGAGTCGACCGCCAATGGCTACACCTTC.

This clonotype turned up a few times. The genes are TRBV7-3 and TRBJ2-7, with 7 bases fitting TRBD1. J was trimmed by 5 bases and V by 5 bases; bases with no gene match: 6. From germline, CDR1 is SGHTA and CDR2 FQGTGA. The CDR3 has 13 amino acids. CDR3 residues: CASSLQGYHEQYF. CDR3 nucleotide sequence: TGTGCCAGCAGCCTACAGGGGTACCACGAGCAGTACTTC.

The V gene is TRBV7-2, the J gene TRBJ1-5; D is possibly TRBD1 (6 bases). The length of the CDR3 is 15 residues. Germline V gene sequence: CDR1 SGHTA, CDR2 FQGNSA. V was clipped by 5 bases and J by 7 bases, with 18 bases between them. In nucleotides, the CDR3 is TGTGCCAGCAGCCCCTGGACAGCATCGGAACAGCCCCAGCATTTT. It is translated as CASSPWTASEQPQHF. The full variable domain, rest sourced from reference TRBV7-2 and TRBJ1-5, is GAGVSQSPSNKVTEKGKDVELRCDPISGHTALYWYRQSLGQGLEFLIYFQGNSAPDKSGLPSDRFSAERTGGSVSTLTIQRTQQEDSAVYLCASSPWTASEQPQHFGDGTRLSIL.

This chain connects TRBV11-1 to TRBJ2-1; D remains unclear. The CDR3 is 16 amino acids. Deletions cut 6 bases from V and 0 bases from J, with 15 bases between. Germline V gene data show CDR1 as SGHAT and CDR2 as FQDESV (reference sequence). The CDR3 coding sequence is TGTGCCAGCAGACAGAAACGAGAGAGCTCCTACAATGAGCAGTTCTTC. It specifies CASRQKRESSYNEQFF.

This clonotype has just a few counts. This chain uses TRBV2 with TRBJ1-1; unclear D gene. Germline CDR1 SNHLY, CDR2 FYNNEI. V was cut by 4 bases and J by 4 bases, with 16 bases left in between. The CDR3 is 15 residues long. The CDR3 reads CASSGLSGTITEAFF. CDR3 nucleotide sequence: TGTGCCAGCAGTGGACTATCAGGAACTATCACTGAAGCTTTCTTT.

This clonotype came up many times. J is TRBJ2-5 and V is TRBV6-6; D is undetermined. Trimming left V 3 bases short and J 2 bases short, with 10 bases between. CDR3 length: 14 amino acids. Germline V CDR1 and CDR2: MNHNY, SVGAGI (reference sequence). The CDR3 protein is CASSYGLGQETQYF. The CDR3 region has the DNA TGTGCCAGCAGTTATGGTCTAGGGCAAGAGACCCAGTACTTC.

This clonotype was counted between two and nine times. The chain carries TRBV7-3 and TRBJ2-1; no clear D gene. Trimming pared 5 bases from V and 6 bases from J, leaving 20 bases between. This CDR3 comprises 16 residues. Germline CDR1 reads SGHTA; CDR2 reads FQGTGA. The DNA of the CDR3 is TGTGCCAGCAGCCCCCGGACCCTAGGGTCTATCAATGAGCAGTTCTTC. Its protein product is CASSPRTLGSINEQFF.

V usage is TRBV12-3 or TRBV12-4 and J usage is TRBJ2-7; 12 bases agree with TRBD2. The V segment lost 0 bases and the J segment 10 bases; nucleotides outside the gene matches: 4. CDR3 length: 14 residues. The CDR3 loop reads CASSLAPSGGAQYF. For the CDR3, the DNA is TGTGCCAGCAGTTTAGCTCCTAGCGGGGGGGCACAGTACTTC.

As for this clonotype: A read error may explain this, as a much larger clone is one base away. The chain employs TRBV12-3 or TRBV12-4 and TRBJ1-2; 8 nucleotides agree with TRBD1. This CDR3 has 15 amino acids. As DNA, the CDR3 is TGTGCCAGCAGTTTAGCCAGGGGGCTTGGCTATGGCTGCACCTTC. It encodes CASSLARGLGYGCTF.

DNA of the CDR3: TGCAGTGCTGGAGGGGAATGGGATTCACCCCTCCACTTT. It encodes CSAGGEWDSPLHF. The rearrangement joins TRBV20-1 to TRBJ1-6, with D perhaps TRBD1 (5 bases). The length of the CDR3 is 13 residues. Germline V gene lookup returns CDR1 DFQATT and CDR2 SNEGSKA (reference sequence). V was trimmed by 5 bases and J by 8 bases, leaving 13 bases between them.

The chain carries TRBV21-1 and TRBJ2-1; the table's TRBD2 call for D was not verified on the DNA. TRBV21-1 is annotated as a pseudogene. The CDR3 covers 15 residues. CDR3 nucleotides: TGTGCCAGCAGCAAAGGTTGGGCGGGGCGGGAGACCCAGTTCTTC. As protein: CASSKGWAGRETQFF.

This clonotype turned up a few times. V and J are TRBV7-9 and TRBJ2-1, with D unresolved. V lost 0 bases to trimming and J lost 2 bases, with 11 bases between them. Germline V gene lookup returns CDR1 SEHNR and CDR2 FQNEAQ (reference sequence). The CDR3 consists of 16 residues. The CDR3 DNA sequence: TGTGCCAGCAGCTTAGCGGTTGCGGCCACCTACAATGAGCAGTTCTTC. Protein product: CASSLAVAATYNEQFF.

This clonotype was observed a handful of times. The chain recombines TRBV9 with TRBJ1-2; D remains ambiguous. Germline V gives CDR1 SGDLS, CDR2 YYNGEE. The CDR3 runs to 15 residues. V was cut by 3 bases and J by 4 bases, with 16 bases left in between. The chain's CDR3 is CASSDHGGIGYGYTF. The CDR3 bases are TGTGCCAGCAGCGACCATGGAGGGATTGGCTATGGCTACACCTTC.

As regards this clonotype: This may be a read error, as it is one base from a much larger clone. J is TRBJ2-4 and V is TRBV20-1; TRBD2 aligns across 7 bases. V was pared by 8 bases and J by 6 bases, with 16 bases of the junction left unmatched. The CDR3 covers 15 residues. CDR1 is DFQATT, CDR2 SNEGSKA, per germline (reference sequence). The CDR3 DNA reads as TGCAGTACCAGAAGGCCCCGCGGGGGAGGAAACATTCAGTACTTC. Residues: CSTRRPRGGGNIQYF.

Concerning this clonotype: It is likely a read error: a sequence one base away is far more abundant. The V and J genes are TRBV12-3 or TRBV12-4 and TRBJ2-3, with D hard to call. The CDR3 length is 12 residues. CDR3 in amino acids: CASSWGTETQYF. CDR3 nucleotide sequence: TGTGCCAGCAGTTGGGGAACAGAGACGCAGTATTTT.